Listed below are T cell receptor beta chains from one sample, sequenced in a study of T cell responses to AZD1222 COVID-19 vaccine. Produced via immunoSEQ multiplex PCR; TCRdb's table is partial and in-frame only. This table holds under 200,000 clones, 75% to 95% found once. The source was peripheral blood, collected on day 0 of AZD1222 vaccination. The receptors come from an adult in good health. CDR3s include the opening cysteine and the closing phenylalanine or tryptophan. The D gene is left open where the match is weak. Not every row has a clone size; where given, it reads once, few, many or a size class.

>TRBV2|-|TRBJ1-1|TRBD1
CASSDGQGNTEAFF
TGTGCCAGCAGTGATGGACAGGGGAACACTGAAGCTTTCTTT
>TRBV7-9|-|TRBJ1-1|TRBD1
CASSQGQGSTEAFF
TGTGCCAGCAGCCAGGGACAGGGTAGCACTGAAGCTTTCTTT
>TRBV11-3|-|TRBJ1-4|TRBD1
CASSSRGQGEGEKLFF
TGTGCCAGCAGCTCTCGGGGACAGGGGGAAGGTGAAAAACTGTTTTTT
>TRBV5-1|-|TRBJ2-1|-
CASSLALLQSSYNEQFF
TGCGCCAGCAGCTTGGCCCTGCTCCAGAGCTCCTACAATGAGCAGTTCTTC
>TRBV5-1|few|TRBJ1-1|-
CASSLEANTEAFF
TGCGCCAGCAGCTTGGAAGCGAACACTGAAGCTTTCTTT
>TRBV30|-|TRBJ1-6|-
CAWTLPKGRSPLHF
TGTGCCTGGACCCTACCTAAGGGAAGGTCACCCCTCCACTTT
>TRBV7-9|-|TRBJ2-3|TRBD2
CASSFPGGVAAPSTDTQYF
TGTGCCAGCAGCTTTCCCGGGGGGGTAGCTGCTCCTAGCACAGATACGCAGTATTTT
>TRBV6-4|once|TRBJ2-3|-
CASRKGGTDTQYF
TGTGCCAGCAGGAAGGGGGGCACAGATACGCAGTATTTT
>TRBV6-5|-|TRBJ1-4|-
CASRGPTNEKLFF
TGTGCCAGCAGGGGCCCGACAAATGAAAAACTGTTTTTT
>TRBV6-8|-|TRBJ1-3|-
CASSYSGRVTGNTIYF
TGTGCCAGCAGTTACTCGGGCAGGGTTACAGGAAACACCATATATTTT
>TRBV5-1|-|TRBJ1-6|-
CASSLDRVGSPLHF
TGCGCCAGCAGCTTGGACAGGGTAGGCTCACCCCTCCACTTT
>TRBV11-3|-|TRBJ1-2|-
CASSFLGRQYGYTF
TGTGCCAGCAGCTTTCTTGGGAGGCAGTATGGCTACACCTTC
>TRBV6-5|-|TRBJ2-1|-
CASNHPANEQFF
TGTGCCAGCAACCACCCTGCGAATGAGCAGTTCTTC
>TRBV7-3|-|TRBJ1-1|TRBD1
CASSGQGATEAFF
TGTGCCAGCAGCGGACAGGGGGCCACTGAAGCTTTCTTT
>TRBV5-1|-|TRBJ1-1|TRBD1
CASSSRDRSTEAFF
TGCGCCAGCAGCTCCCGGGACAGGAGCACTGAAGCTTTCTTT
>TRBV2|-|TRBJ2-1|TRBD1
CASSTRGQSYNEQFF
TGTGCCAGCAGCACCAGGGGGCAAAGCTACAATGAGCAGTTCTTC
>TRBV30|-|TRBJ1-1|-
CAWSWGARAFF
TGTGCCTGGAGTTGGGGGGCGCGAGCTTTCTTT
>TRBV19|-|TRBJ1-6|-
CASSRNPSSYNSPLHF
TGTGCCAGTAGTCGGAACCCTAGCTCCTATAATTCACCCCTCCACTTT
>TRBV3-1/TRBV3-2|few|TRBJ2-5|TRBD2
CASSQDLDLAGPTQETQYF
TGTGCCAGCAGCCAAGACTTAGATTTAGCGGGTCCCACCCAGGAGACCCAGTACTTC
>TRBV29-1|-|TRBJ1-1|-
CSAGNPMNTEAFF
TGCAGCGCCGGGAACCCGATGAACACTGAAGCTTTCTTT
>TRBV11-2|-|TRBJ2-2|-
CAISTGPTLYTGELFF
TGTGCCATCTCAACGGGGCCGACTTTATACACCGGGGAGCTGTTTTTT
>TRBV10-1|-|TRBJ1-6|-
CASSDGQGTNSPLHF
TGCGCCAGCAGTGATGGGCAGGGGACTAATTCACCCCTCCACTTT
>TRBV4-2|-|TRBJ1-2|TRBD1
CASSQDRGQWGYTF
TGTGCCAGCAGCCAAGACAGGGGGCAGTGGGGCTACACCTTC
>TRBV3-1/TRBV3-2|-|TRBJ2-7|-
CASSQPRQGREQYF
TGTGCCAGCAGCCAACCACGGCAGGGGAGAGAGCAGTACTTC
>TRBV29-1|-|TRBJ2-3|TRBD2
CSVELGGGTDTQYF
TGCAGCGTTGAATTGGGCGGGGGGACCGATACGCAGTATTTT
>TRBV30|-|TRBJ1-2|-
CAWSQILDGYTF
TGTGCCTGGAGTCAAATTTTGGATGGCTACACCTTC
>TRBV7-2|-|TRBJ1-5|-
CASSLGTYQPQHF
TGTGCCAGCAGCTTAGGGACGTATCAGCCCCAGCATTTT
>TRBV6-2/TRBV6-3|-|TRBJ1-5|-
CASSYSTGAANQPQHF
TGTGCCAGCAGTTACTCAACGGGGGCGGCCAATCAGCCCCAGCATTTT
>TRBV6-2/TRBV6-3|-|TRBJ2-7|TRBD1
CASSGQGKHYEQYF
TGTGCCAGCAGTGGACAGGGGAAACACTACGAGCAGTACTTC
>TRBV29-1|-|TRBJ2-6|-
CSVARALGRDSGANVLTF
TGCAGCGTTGCCAGGGCCCTAGGAAGGGACTCTGGGGCCAACGTCCTGACTTTC
>TRBV3-1/TRBV3-2|-|TRBJ1-2|-
CASSQTAYGYTF
TGTGCCAGCAGCCAGACAGCCTATGGCTACACCTTC
>TRBV4-2|-|TRBJ1-5|-
CASSYRPGDNQPQHF
TGTGCCAGCAGCTATCGCCCAGGGGACAATCAGCCCCAGCATTTT
>TRBV2|once|TRBJ1-5|-
CASTGGDQPQHF
TGTGCCAGCACTGGGGGCGATCAGCCCCAGCATTTT
>TRBV2|-|TRBJ2-5|-
CASRDAQETQYF
TGTGCCAGCAGAGACGCACAAGAGACCCAGTACTTC
>TRBV10-3|-|TRBJ1-5|-
CAISTYEDQPQHF
TGTGCCATCAGCACTTACGAGGATCAGCCCCAGCATTTT
>TRBV20-1|-|TRBJ1-1|-
CSASSGTEAFF
TGCAGTGCTTCCTCGGGCACTGAAGCTTTCTTT
>TRBV27|-|TRBJ1-1|TRBD1
CASSPVGRGDTEAFF
TGTGCCAGCAGTCCCGTTGGCAGGGGGGATACTGAAGCTTTCTTT
>TRBV5-1|-|TRBJ2-5|-
CASSFKVGSGETQYF
TGCGCCAGCAGCTTTAAGGTCGGGTCTGGAGAGACCCAGTACTTC
>TRBV3-1/TRBV3-2|-|TRBJ2-3|-
CASSLTGDTQYF
TGTGCCAGCAGCCTTACTGGGGATACGCAGTATTTT
>TRBV14|-|TRBJ1-3|-
CASSQVSGNTIYF
TGTGCCAGCAGCCAAGTAAGCGGAAACACCATATATTTT
>TRBV7-2|-|TRBJ1-5|-
CASRPGLYSNQPQHF
TGTGCCAGCAGGCCCGGACTGTATAGCAATCAGCCCCAGCATTTT
>TRBV29-1|-|TRBJ1-2|TRBD1
CSVTGQGISGYTF
TGCAGCGTTACGGGACAGGGAATTTCTGGCTACACCTTC
>TRBV1|-|TRBJ2-1|-
CTSSLEQTSPYNEQFF
TGCACCAGCAGCCTGGAACAGACTAGCCCTTACAATGAGCAGTTCTTC
>TRBV5-1|once|TRBJ1-1|-
CASSLTASNTEAFF
TGCGCCAGCAGCTTGACAGCTTCGAACACTGAAGCTTTCTTT
>TRBV6-5|once|TRBJ2-2|-
CASSHDRRNTGELFF
TGTGCCAGCAGTCATGACAGGCGGAACACCGGGGAGCTGTTTTTT
>TRBV29-1|-|TRBJ1-3|-
CSAWGHSGNTIYF
TGCAGCGCCTGGGGACACTCTGGAAACACCATATATTTT
>TRBV13|-|TRBJ2-7|-
CASSSRGRGLYLEGYEQYF
TGTGCCAGCAGCTCAAGGGGCAGGGGACTATATCTTGAGGGTTACGAGCAGTACTTC
>TRBV16|-|TRBJ1-2|-
CASSDQSNYGYTF
TGTGCCAGCAGTGATCAGTCTAACTATGGCTACACCTTC
>TRBV11-2|-|TRBJ2-3|TRBD1
CASSLERPGTGVDTQYF
TGTGCCAGCAGCTTAGAGAGGCCCGGGACAGGGGTAGATACGCAGTATTTT
>TRBV28|-|TRBJ2-3|-
CASRGVDTQYF
TGTGCCAGCAGGGGGGTTGATACGCAGTATTTT
>TRBV3-1/TRBV3-2|-|TRBJ1-1|-
CASSQDAREAFF
TGTGCCAGCAGCCAAGATGCGAGGGAAGCTTTCTTT
>TRBV28|once|TRBJ1-3|-
CASSSSGTGNTIYF
TGTGCCAGCAGTTCCTCGGGGACTGGAAACACCATATATTTT